This TCR beta chain was sequenced for a study of shared clonotypes between healthy human individuals. Whole-study findings and limits: Sampling covered nothing but blood. Tissue TCR repertoires likely differ from those found in blood. It was anticipated that sequencing depth would influence how many clonotypes donors shared.

Samples left unsorted employed approximately 83 million PBMCs for genomic DNA. Bulk PBMC genomic DNA spanned ten immunoSEQ deep plates. Assay: immunoSEQ multiplex PCR; the TCRdb copy retains only in-frame clones and omits some. Of about 450,000 clones in the sample, roughly 77% were seen once. CDR3 length: 15 residues. CDR1 and CDR2 (germline): MDHEN, SYDVKM. Between the trimmed V and J ends, which lost 4 bases and 0 bases, there was a span of 9 bases. A note on this clone: The antigen is not known.

The genes are TRBV28 and TRBJ2-2; no clear D gene. Sequencing was carried out using PBMCs. This receptor was identified in a woman aged 40 to 49 in good health. Some clones in this sample may be carry-over from other donors' samples. CDR3 residues: CASSYLGSNTGELFF. The CDR3 DNA follows: TGTGCCAGCAGTTATTTGGGTTCGAACACCGGGGAGCTGTTTTTT.